This TCR beta chain was found in a study of cytomegalovirus exposure and HLA in healthy donors. Per germline, CDR1 MNHEY and CDR2 SVGAGI. The CDR3 contains 15 residues. Trimming cost V 4 bases and J 0 bases, with 9 bases left between them. Sequencing used immunoSEQ multiplex PCR; TCRdb keeps in-frame clones, though not all of them. This table holds roughly 200,000 clones, roughly 77% found once. Sample: PBMCs. J is TRBJ2-2 and V is TRBV6-5, with TRBD2 as a possible D gene (6 bases). The origin of this receptor is a woman in her 30s in good health and CMV-seronegative. This CDR3 is CASSWDLPNTGELFF. The CDR3 DNA reads TGTGCCAGCAGTTGGGACTTACCGAACACCGGGGAGCTGTTTTTT.